These 30 T cell receptor beta chains were sequenced from one sample in a study of T cell repertoires in cytomegalovirus infection (dated by TCRdb to the late 2010s). These receptors lack a known antigen. Sequencing was performed on an Illumina HiSeq 1500. TCRdb handled the public reads itself, with Q25 trimming in fastp and clone calling in MiXCR, and kept productive beta chains. Rows with a matching CDR3 protein are joined into one entry that keeps the most common DNA and genes. The sample table contains some 900,000 distinct CDR3 sequences; only one count was recorded for around a third of them. Of the sample, over 10% falls within the top ten clones. The label giving this sample's treatment or condition can be read as: in vitro stimulation with specific CMV peptide epitopes to enrich CMV-specific T cells. This specimen was cultured CD8+ T cells from PBMCs, taken from culture after CMV antigen stimulation. These receptors were collected from a human donor in good health (CMV status not recorded). Some clones in this sample may be carry-over from other donors' samples.

This clonotype was picked up many times. The chain recombines TRBV6-4 with TRBJ2-3; D remains unclear. Germline loops: CDR1 MRHNA, CDR2 SNTAGT. The length of the CDR3 is 14 residues. V lost 6 bases and J 2 bases, leaving 12 bases between the germline ends. For the CDR3, the DNA is TGTGCCAGCAGAACACGAAGAGCCACAGATACGCAGTATTTT. It translates to CASRTRRATDTQYF.

This clonotype was detected ten times or more. The chain is built from TRBV7-2 and TRBJ1-5, with 7 bases identical to TRBD1. The V and J ends lost 3 bases and 5 bases, in that order; junction bases with no gene match: 4. In germline, CDR1 is SGHTA, CDR2 FQGNSA. CDR3 length equals 14 residues. In nucleotides, the CDR3 is TGTGCCAGCAGCTTCTGGGACAGAGATCAGCCCCAGCATTTT. The encoded protein is CASSFWDRDQPQHF.

This clonotype was recorded a few times. This sequence joins TRBV6-5 and TRBJ2-1; D ambiguous. This CDR3 has 15 amino acids. Germline CDR1 is MNHEY and CDR2 is SVGAGI. Trimming removed 6 bases from V and 7 bases from J, with 19 bases in between. The CDR3 DNA reads TGTGCCAGCAGCCCTGGAGACTTCCTGGGGAATGAGCAGTTCTTC. Protein product: CASSPGDFLGNEQFF.

The chain recombines TRBV28 with TRBJ2-5; possible D gene TRBD2, 5 bases. From germline, CDR1 is MDHEN and CDR2 SYDVKM. CDR3 size: 15 residues. V was clipped by 5 bases and J by 0 bases, with 13 bases between them. The CDR3, as DNA: TGTGCCAGCAGTCCGGCCGAGGACTACCAAGAGACCCAGTACTTC. Its translation: CASSPAEDYQETQYF.

In the case of this clonotype: This CDR3 is missing its conserved last phenylalanine or tryptophan, likely due to a read error. The rearrangement uses TRBV7-4 and TRBJ1-2; D is possibly TRBD1 (5 bases). CDR3 length equals 11 residues. Trimming stripped 8 bases from V and 4 bases from J, with 8 bases between. Germline values: CDR1 SGHVT, CDR2 SQSDAQ. CDR3 amino acids: CASSGTYGYTI. The DNA of the CDR3 is TGTGCCAGCTCAGGGACCTATGGCTACACCATC.

Details on this clonotype: A read error may be the cause here, since a much bigger clone is one base away. The chain combines TRBV19 with TRBJ2-1; D may be TRBD1 (5 bases). Germline V CDR1 and CDR2: LNHDA, SQIVND (reference sequence). This CDR3 spans 12 amino acids. This CDR3 is CTSMGPYNEQFF. The CDR3 coding sequence is TGTACCAGTATGGGGCCTTACAATGAGCAGTTCTTC.

This chain connects TRBV12-5 to TRBJ1-6, with 7 bases fitting TRBD1. Germline V gives CDR1 LGHNT, CDR2 FRNRAP. The CDR3 length is 12 residues. Trimming cost V 5 bases and J 13 bases; bases outside gene matches: 5. This CDR3 is CASGLGTAPLHF. The CDR3 coding sequence is TGTGCTAGTGGTCTGGGGACAGCGCCCCTCCACTTT.

The chain joins TRBV6-6 to TRBJ2-1; 8 bases are a match to TRBD2. Losses at the gene ends were 0 bases for V and 5 bases for J; bases not matched to a gene: 6. The CDR3 spans 16 residues. Germline loops: CDR1 MNHNY, CDR2 SVGAGI (reference sequence). CDR3 sequence: CASSYSTGGSNNEQFF. CDR3 bases: TGTGCCAGCAGTTACTCGACGGGGGGGTCCAACAATGAGCAGTTCTTC.

To note about this clonotype: An end of the junction differs from the germline gene, which may be a read error. The V call is TRBV7-7, the J call TRBJ2-1; D gene ambiguous. From germline, CDR1 is SSHAT and CDR2 FNYEAQ (reference sequence). The CDR3 has 13 residues. Written as DNA, the CDR3 is TGTGCTAGCAGCTTCCGTCGCGGCAATGAGCAGTTCTTC. Protein sequence: CASSFRRGNEQFF.

The chain recombines TRBV27 with TRBJ1-2, with TRBD1 matching over 7 bases. The CDR3 is made up of 16 amino acids. Germline CDR1 is MNHEY and CDR2 is SMNVEV (reference sequence). Trimming removed 0 bases from V and 3 bases from J; junction bases left unmatched: 7. CDR3: CASSLSQGGAYYGYTF. The CDR3, as DNA: TGTGCCAGCAGTTTATCCCAGGGGGGGGCATACTATGGCTACACCTTC.

This clonotype was observed a handful of times. The rearrangement links TRBV11-2 to TRBJ2-1; 7 bases are shared with TRBD2. The V segment lost 4 bases and the J segment 14 bases; nucleotides outside the gene matches: 20. Germline loops: CDR1 SGHAT, CDR2 FQNNGV. The CDR3 is 16 residues long. The CDR3 DNA reads as TGTGCCAGCAGCTATACTCCGGGTGAGACTAGCCCTACAGAGTTCTTC. Translated: CASSYTPGETSPTEFF.

This clonotype was detected a few times. V usage is TRBV7-3 and J usage is TRBJ2-2; TRBD1 matches 8 bases. The CDR3 loop spans 19 amino acids. Trimming cost V 7 bases and J 3 bases; bases outside gene matches: 19. The germline V gene has CDR1 SGHTA and CDR2 FQGTGA. The DNA of the CDR3 is TGTGCCAGCACCTTCAGCGCTCGGGACAGGAGGATGGACACCGGGGAGCTGTTTTTT. Translating it yields CASTFSARDRRMDTGELFF.

The chain carries TRBV25-1 and TRBJ1-1, with D possibly matching TRBD1 (6 bases). The germline V gene encodes CDR1 MGHDK and CDR2 SYGVNS. The CDR3 contains 13 residues. V was shortened by 5 bases and J by 4 bases, with 11 bases between the two germline ends. The CDR3 DNA sequence: TGTGCCAGCAGTCCAGGGGTTACCACTGAAGCTTTCTTT. Translating gives CASSPGVTTEAFF.

The gene calls are TRBV9 and TRBJ2-7; D remains ambiguous. The CDR3 is 14 residues long. The germline CDR1 and CDR2 sequences are SGDLS and YYNGEE. Trimming pared 5 bases from V and 0 bases from J, leaving 12 bases between. The CDR3 DNA follows: TGTGCCAGCAGGCCGCACGCGGACTCCTACGAGCAGTACTTC. It specifies CASRPHADSYEQYF.

This clonotype has a count of ten or more. The rearrangement links TRBV12-3 or TRBV12-4 to TRBJ2-5, with a tentative D call TRBD2 (5 bases). This CDR3 region has 14 residues. Between the trimmed V and J ends, which lost 1 base and 7 bases, there was a span of 13 bases. The CDR3 nucleotides are TGTGCCAGCAGTTTAGTAGCGACGGCGGGGACCCAGTACTTC. Amino acid sequence: CASSLVATAGTQYF.

This clonotype has more than one count but fewer than ten. V usage is TRBV7-3 and J usage is TRBJ1-2; the D gene is possibly TRBD1 (5 bases). The length of the CDR3 is 13 residues. V lost 4 bases and J 6 bases, leaving 12 bases between the germline ends. Germline CDR1 is SGHTA and CDR2 is FQGTGA. The DNA of the CDR3 is TGTGCCAGCAGCTCGACCCCAGGGAATGGCTACACCTTC. Encoded protein: CASSSTPGNGYTF.

There are a few counts of this clonotype. The CDR3 spells CASAGSYNSPLHF. The CDR3 bases are TGTGCCAGTGCAGGCTCCTATAATTCACCCCTCCACTTT. The chain carries TRBV25-1 and TRBJ1-6; D is uncertain. The CDR3 contains 13 residues. Trimming shortened V by 9 bases and J by 0 bases, and 6 bases separated the two germline ends. Germline V gene sequence: CDR1 MGHDK, CDR2 SYGVNS. The whole variable domain, remainder taken from reference TRBV25-1 and TRBJ1-6, is EADIYQTPRYLVIGTGKKITLECSQTMGHDKMYWYQQDPGMELHLIHYSYGVNSTEKGDLSSESTVSRIRTEHFPLTLESARPSHTSQYLCASAGSYNSPLHFGNGTRLTVT.

This clonotype was observed a few times. The chain is built from TRBV10-3 and TRBJ1-2; unclear D gene. V lost 11 bases, J lost 4 bases, and 11 bases lay in between. CDR1 and CDR2 (germline): ENHRY, SYGVKD. This CDR3 is built from 11 residues. CDR3 nucleotides: TGTGCCGTCCTTGAAGGCTATGGCTACACCTTC. Protein product: CAVLEGYGYTF.

The chain links TRBV7-9 to TRBJ2-7; D is unresolved. This CDR3 has 11 residues. V was shortened by 4 bases and J by 7 bases, with 8 bases between the two germline ends. The germline gives CDR1 SEHNR, CDR2 FQNEAQ (reference sequence). Here the CDR3 reads CASSSTWEQYF. CDR3 coding DNA: TGTGCCAGCAGCTCCACATGGGAGCAGTACTTC. The whole variable domain, filled in from reference TRBV7-9 and TRBJ2-7, reads DTGVSQNPRHKITKRGQNVTFRCDPISEHNRLYWYRQTLGQGPEFLTYFQNEAQLEKSRLLSDRFSAERPKGSFSTLEIQRTEQGDSAMYLCASSSTWEQYFGPGTRLTVT.

The rearrangement uses TRBV27 and TRBJ2-1; 8 bases are a match to TRBD1. This CDR3 is built from 13 residues. The trim removed 11 bases at V and 6 bases at J, leaving 9 bases unmatched. CDR1 and CDR2 (germline): MNHEY, SMNVEV (reference sequence). The CDR3 nucleotides are TGTGCCTCCAGGACAGGGATCGGCAATGAGCAGTTCTTC. Protein product: CASRTGIGNEQFF.

This rearrangement joins TRBV5-8 to TRBJ1-5; 8 bases match TRBD1. This CDR3 has 15 residues. Germline V gives CDR1 SGHTS, CDR2 YDEGEE. V shed 4 bases and J 3 bases; nucleotides not matched to a gene: 6. The CDR3 DNA reads as TGTGCCAGCAGCCGGGACAGGCGATACAATCAGCCCCAGCATTTT. It specifies CASSRDRRYNQPQHF.

About this clonotype: A much larger clone sits a single nucleotide away, making a read error possible. The genes are TRBV12-3 or TRBV12-4 and TRBJ1-2; D is unclear. CDR3 size: 11 residues. CDR3 protein: CVSSQRRGYTF. The CDR3, as DNA: TGTGTCAGCAGCCAAAGGCGTGGCTACACCTTC.

The sample holds a few counts of this clonotype. The chain carries TRBV15 and TRBJ2-3; no clear D. The germline V gene encodes CDR1 LNHNV and CDR2 YYDKDF (reference sequence). The CDR3 is 15 residues long. V shed 7 bases and J shed 0 bases, with 14 bases lying between them. The CDR3 spells CATTHDSLSTDTQYF. The CDR3 DNA sequence: TGTGCCACCACCCATGACTCACTTAGCACAGATACGCAGTATTTT.

This clonotype was observed many times. The V call is TRBV7-9, the J call TRBJ2-7, with D perhaps TRBD1 (5 bases). The CDR3 loop spans 15 amino acids. The V end lost 5 bases, the J end lost 3 bases, and 17 bases lay between the germline ends. The germline gives CDR1 SEHNR, CDR2 FQNEAQ (reference sequence). The CDR3 sequence: CASSPPGRAIYEQYF. The CDR3 DNA reads as TGTGCCAGCAGCCCTCCGGGCAGGGCGATCTACGAGCAGTACTTC. Based on the CDR3 plus reference TRBV7-9 and TRBJ2-7, the full variable domain is DTGVSQNPRHKITKRGQNVTFRCDPISEHNRLYWYRQTLGQGPEFLTYFQNEAQLEKSRLLSDRFSAERPKGSFSTLEIQRTEQGDSAMYLCASSPPGRAIYEQYFGPGTRLTVT.

The chain couples TRBV24-1 to TRBJ2-1, with a tentative D call TRBD1 (6 bases). The CDR3 loop spans 15 amino acids. Trimming pared 1 base from V and 6 bases from J, leaving 12 bases between. Germline lookup yields CDR1 KGHDR and CDR2 SFDVKD. The CDR3 is CATSDFYRDINEQFF. DNA for the CDR3: TGTGCCACCAGTGATTTTTACCGGGACATCAATGAGCAGTTCTTC.

Concerning this clonotype itself: Sequence at one end of the junction differs from germline and may be a read error. V usage is TRBV28 and J usage is TRBJ1-5; 9 bases match TRBD1. The CDR3 has 17 residues. In germline, CDR1 is MDHEN, CDR2 SYDVKM. CDR3: CASSPWGQGKGNQSQHF. DNA of the CDR3: TGTGCCAGCAGTCCGTGGGGACAGGGAAAGGGGAATCAGTCCCAGCATTTT.

V gene TRBV7-9 combines with J gene TRBJ2-5; the D is unclear. The CDR3 loop spans 15 amino acids. The V end was cut by 1 base, the J end by 1 base, with 10 bases between. Per germline, CDR1 SEHNR and CDR2 FQNEAQ (reference sequence). This chain's CDR3 is CASSLDLGFQETQYF. DNA of the CDR3: TGTGCCAGCAGCTTAGATTTGGGATTCCAAGAGACCCAGTACTTC.

The V call is TRBV27, the J call TRBJ2-5; D might be TRBD1 or TRBD2, each matching 5 bases. The germline CDR1 and CDR2 sequences are MNHEY and SMNVEV (reference sequence). Deletions cut 3 bases from V and 2 bases from J, with 16 bases between. The CDR3 sequence is 16 residues long. The CDR3 is CASSFLSGTKQETQYF. The CDR3 DNA reads TGTGCCAGCAGTTTTCTATCCGGGACGAAACAAGAGACCCAGTACTTC.

This clonotype was counted a few times. The V call is TRBV7-9, the J call TRBJ2-7; maybe TRBD1 (6 bases). V was clipped by 5 bases and J by 2 bases, with 10 bases between them. The CDR3 spans 13 residues. Germline CDR1 SEHNR, CDR2 FQNEAQ (reference sequence). The CDR3 loop is CASSHRDTYEQYF. CDR3 nucleotides: TGTGCCAGCAGCCACCGGGACACCTACGAGCAGTACTTC.

This chain uses TRBV2 with TRBJ2-7; 7 bases align to TRBD1. The ends lost 1 base at V and 5 bases at J; junction bases unmatched: 5. Germline lookup yields CDR1 SNHLY and CDR2 FYNNEI. This CDR3 region has 14 residues. CDR3 sequence reads: CASSEDDREDEQYF. The CDR3 coding sequence is TGTGCCAGCAGTGAAGACGACAGGGAAGACGAGCAGTACTTC.